This TCR beta chain was profiled in a study of blood T cell repertoires in COVID-19. Study details: Some COVID-19 samples were acute and others convalescent; all came from the United States, Italy and Spain.

The V gene end was trimmed by 4 bases and the J gene end by 6 bases; junction bases not matched to a gene: 4. The CDR3 length is 12 residues. Germline V lookup: CDR1 SQVTM, CDR2 ANQGSEA. Original handling: Estimation of nucleated cell counts relied on the amplification of reference gene primers. The repertoire was sequenced with immunoSEQ multiplex PCR; TCRdb's copy has only in-frame clones and lacks some. V and J calls and clone size come straight from that table; D and trimming were deduced from the DNA. The table records 100,000 to 150,000 clones, around 80% of them present only once. This receptor was taken from a man of 80 years or more with active or convalescent COVID-19. This rearrangement joins TRBV29-1 to TRBJ2-7; 9 nucleotides line up with TRBD1. The sequenced material came from peripheral blood. As DNA, the CDR3 is TGCAGCGTTGGGACAGGGGCGGGCGAGCAGTACTTC. Its protein product is CSVGTGAGEQYF.